This TCR beta chain was recorded in a study of T-cell memory formation after mild COVID-19. Study details: Largely donor-specific TCR clusters were found.

The study, taken as a whole, reports: Day 15 to 85 contracting clones showed balanced CD4/CD8; later expanders leaned CD4+. There were some responding clones in pre-infection memory, which suggested that cross-reactive memory had joined. CM and EM subsets held most contracting CD4+ clones; EMRA held CD8+ ones.

The ends lost 7 bases at V and 11 bases at J; junction bases unmatched: 9. This CDR3 has 12 residues. Germline lookup yields CDR1 SNHLY and CDR2 FYNNEI. MiXCR, run by TCRdb on the 5' RACE reads, gives a single entry per CDR3 protein. The data contain around 430,000 distinct CDR3 sequences, approximately 15% of them singletons. For this clonotype: What it binds is not known.

The V and J genes are TRBV2 and TRBJ2-3; TRBD2 aligns across 7 bases. Sequenced input: PBMCs or a T cell subset sorted from them (not recorded which). The TCR comes from a man between 18 and 35 years old who had mild COVID-19 (a few samples of this study predate the infection). Cell type and time point are not known. The CDR3 is CASTVAGSGQYF. CDR3 sequence (DNA): TGTGCCAGCACGGTAGCGGGCTCCGGGCAGTATTTT. Drawing the rest from reference TRBV2 and TRBJ2-3, the complete variable domain is EPEVTQTPSHQVTQMGQEVILRCVPISNHLYFYWYRQILGQKVEFLVSFYNNEISEKSEIFDDQFSVERPDGSNFTLKIRSTKLEDSAMYFCASTVAGSGQYFGPGTRLTVL.